This T cell receptor beta chain was captured in a study of blood T cell repertoires in COVID-19. On the study more broadly: Acute and convalescent COVID-19 specimens originated in the United States, Italy and Spain.

This CDR3 spans 15 amino acids. Trimming pared 4 bases from V and 2 bases from J, leaving 14 bases between. Germline V lookup: CDR1 MGHDK, CDR2 SYGVNS. TCRdb's copy holds only in-frame clones and misses some; the assay was immunoSEQ multiplex PCR. The repertoire holds about 230,000 clones, approximately 82% seen once, with around 2.4% in the top ten. The material sequenced was peripheral blood. This TCR was recovered from a man aged 40-49 years who had recovered from COVID-19. The gene calls are TRBV25-1 and TRBJ2-5; no clear D. CDR3 DNA: TGTGCCAGCAGTGCGGTACGAATCGGTCAAGAGACCCAGTACTTC. It translates to CASSAVRIGQETQYF.